These 23 T cell receptor beta chains were all obtained from the same sample, sequenced in a study of cytomegalovirus exposure and HLA in healthy donors. The PCR had 60 Vbeta and 13 Jbeta primers. Generated by immunoSEQ multiplex PCR, the TCRdb table keeps only in-frame clones and is missing some. The sample includes more than 95,000 clones, more than 65% of them seen just once. The sequenced sample consisted of PBMCs. All receptors derive from a woman between 40 and 55 years old in good health and CMV-seropositive.

This rearrangement joins TRBV28 to TRBJ2-7; the match to TRBD1 covers 8 bases. V was pared by 6 bases and J by 1 base, with 11 bases of the junction left unmatched. The length of the CDR3 is 16 residues. Germline values: CDR1 MDHEN, CDR2 SYDVKM. CDR3 nucleotides: TGTGCCAGCAGCCCACCTGGGACAGGTCGTTCCTACGAGCAGTACTTC. This gives the protein CASSPPGTGRSYEQYF.

The chain carries TRBV28 and TRBJ1-2, with D perhaps matching TRBD1 (5 bases). This CDR3 contains 15 residues. Germline V CDR1 and CDR2: MDHEN, SYDVKM. V lost 5 bases, J lost 3 bases, and 16 bases lay in between. CDR3 amino acids: CASSQPGLGDYGYTF. In DNA form, the CDR3 reads TGTGCCAGCAGTCAACCGGGACTAGGGGACTATGGCTACACCTTC.

This chain links TRBV6-5 with TRBJ2-1; TRBD2 aligns across 7 bases. The J segment lost 9 bases and the V segment lost 8 bases, leaving 4 bases of the junction unmatched. The length of the CDR3 is 11 residues. The germline V gene has CDR1 MNHEY and CDR2 SVGAGI. This chain's CDR3 is CASGGGGEQFF. In DNA form, the CDR3 reads TGTGCCAGCGGGGGGGGTGGTGAGCAGTTCTTC.

The CDR3 sequence: CASSPPVQRANEQYF. Here the CDR3 DNA reads TGTGCCAGCTCACCACCCGTCCAGCGGGCGAACGAGCAGTACTTC. This chain connects TRBV18 to TRBJ2-7; tentative D call: TRBD2 (6 bases). Trimming cost V 0 bases and J 5 bases, with 14 bases left between them. The CDR3 is 15 residues long. Germline loops: CDR1 KGHSH, CDR2 LQKENI. Combining the CDR3 with reference TRBV18 and TRBJ2-7 gives the whole variable domain NAGVMQNPRHLVRRRGQEARLRCSPMKGHSHVYWYRQLPEEGLKFMVYLQKENIIDESGMPKERFSAEFPKEGPSILRIQQVVRGDSAAYFCASSPPVQRANEQYFGPGTRLTVT.

V gene TRBV7-7 combines with J gene TRBJ2-3; no clear D. V was shortened by 4 bases and J by 2 bases, with 7 bases between the two germline ends. Per the germline V gene, CDR1 is SSHAT and CDR2 is FNYEAQ (reference sequence). This CDR3 has 13 amino acids. The DNA for the CDR3 is TGTGCCAGCAGCTGGCGGATCACAGATACGCAGTATTTT. It is translated as CASSWRITDTQYF.

The chain is built from TRBV27 and TRBJ2-7; D call uncertain. Germline assignment: CDR1 MNHEY and CDR2 SMNVEV (reference sequence). There are 14 residues in the CDR3. V lost 3 bases and J 2 bases, leaving 11 bases between the germline ends. This CDR3 is CASSFSLETYEQYF. CDR3 sequence (DNA): TGTGCCAGCAGTTTCTCTCTAGAGACCTACGAGCAGTACTTC.

This clone was found once. For the CDR3, the DNA is TGTGCCAGTAGAAGTCAGGGTACGGGACTAAGGGTAGGAGAGCAGTTCTTC. Its translation is CASRSQGTGLRVGEQFF. The genes are TRBV19 and TRBJ2-1; 7 positions agree with TRBD2. The V segment lost 6 bases and the J segment 10 bases; nucleotides outside the gene matches: 21. The germline gives CDR1 LNHDA, CDR2 SQIVND (reference sequence). The CDR3 totals 17 residues.

This clone was counted a single time. The V gene is TRBV27, the J gene TRBJ1-2; 11 nucleotides agree with TRBD1. The length of the CDR3 is 18 residues. Losses at the gene ends were 5 bases for V and 2 bases for J; bases not matched to a gene: 13. Germline lookup yields CDR1 MNHEY and CDR2 SMNVEV (reference sequence). Here the CDR3 DNA reads TGTGCCAGCAGTCCAAGGTGGGGACAGGGGGTATGGAACTATGGCTACACCTTC. This translates into CASSPRWGQGVWNYGYTF.

The J gene is TRBJ2-3, the V gene TRBV7-9; TRBD2 matches at 8 bases. This CDR3 is 17 amino acids long. Germline CDR1 and CDR2: SEHNR and FQNEAQ (reference sequence). Losses at the gene ends were 2 bases for V and 3 bases for J; bases not matched to a gene: 10. As DNA, the CDR3 is TGTGCCAGCAGCTTATTGCCGGGAGGGTCTGGTACAGATACGCAGTATTTT. This translates into CASSLLPGGSGTDTQYF.

The chain combines TRBV7-3 with TRBJ1-5; D call uncertain. This CDR3 has 17 amino acids. CDR1 and CDR2 (germline): SGHTA, FQGTGA. V lost 5 bases and J lost 1, with 18 bases in between. The CDR3 sequence is CASSPQDLGPSNQPQHF. Written as DNA, the CDR3 is TGTGCCAGCAGCCCCCAGGATCTGGGCCCAAGCAATCAGCCCCAGCATTTT. The variable domain in full, with the rest retrieved from reference TRBV7-3 and TRBJ1-5, is GAGVSQTPSNKVTEKGKYVELRCDPISGHTALYWYRQSLGQGPEFLIYFQGTGAADDSGLPNDRFFAVRPEGSVSTLKIQRTERGDSAVYLCASSPQDLGPSNQPQHFGDGTRLSIL.

This clone was found once. The chain is built from TRBV9 and TRBJ2-3, with D possibly being TRBD1 (5 bases). V gave up 3 bases and J gave up 2 bases, with 16 bases separating them. The CDR3 runs 16 residues. CDR1 and CDR2 (germline): SGDLS, YYNGEE. Written as DNA, the CDR3 is TGTGCCAGCAGCGCACTGGGCAGGGTGGCCACAGATACGCAGTATTTT. This translates into CASSALGRVATDTQYF.

This clone was seen a single time. This rearrangement joins TRBV5-4 to TRBJ2-5; 9 positions agree with TRBD2. Germline CDR1 reads SGHNT; CDR2 reads YYREEE (reference sequence). V lost 4 bases, J lost 5 bases, and 12 bases stayed unmatched. The CDR3 consists of 16 residues. The CDR3 bases are TGTGCCAGCAGCCCCCCGGCAGCGGGAGGTTTGGAGACCCAGTACTTC. This encodes CASSPPAAGGLETQYF.

The rearrangement joins TRBV4-1 to TRBJ2-3; 7 bases are a match to TRBD2. This CDR3 has 16 residues. The V gene's germline CDR1 is MGHRA and CDR2 YSYEKL. V lost 1 base and J lost 3; bases outside the gene matches: 7. The chain's CDR3 is CASSQGRGSGTDTQYF. The CDR3 bases are TGCGCCAGCAGCCAAGGGCGCGGGAGCGGAACAGATACGCAGTATTTT.

This chain joins TRBV4-1 and TRBJ1-5; D is uncertain. This CDR3 is built from 15 residues. Looked up from germline, CDR1 is MGHRA and CDR2 is YSYEKL. Trimming took 1 base from V and 2 from J, leaving 9 bases between them. The CDR3 DNA reads TGCGCCAGCAGCCAAGGGGGAGGAGGCAATCAGCCCCAGCATTTT. Translation: CASSQGGGGNQPQHF.

As concerns this clone: A read error may account for a junction end that differs from germline. The chain combines TRBV7-7 with TRBJ2-5; D gene uncertain. Germline-derived CDR1 and CDR2 are SSHAT and FNYEAQ (reference sequence). This CDR3 is 14 amino acids long. The CDR3 here is CASSPTGFQETQYF. The DNA of the CDR3 is TGTGCTAGCAGCCCCACCGGGTTCCAAGAGACCCAGTACTTC.

The CDR3 DNA reads TGTGCCAGCAGTTTTGGTAGCGGGGGCGAGCAGTACTTC. This codes for CASSFGSGGEQYF. The chain is built from TRBV27 and TRBJ2-7; 9 positions agree with TRBD2. Trimming cost V 3 bases and J 6 bases; bases outside gene matches: 3. Germline CDR1 is MNHEY and CDR2 is SMNVEV (reference sequence). The CDR3 contains 13 residues.

The chain has TRBV14 and TRBJ2-1, with D perhaps matching TRBD2 (5 bases). Germline CDR1 and CDR2: SGHDN and FVKESK. This CDR3 has 16 residues. The V gene lost 7 bases and the J gene lost 6 bases, with 22 bases spanning the gap. The CDR3, as DNA: TGTGCCAGCACCCCGGGGTTTCGAGGTCGGGGCAATGAGCAGTTCTTC. This sequence encodes CASTPGFRGRGNEQFF. Based on the CDR3 plus reference TRBV14 and TRBJ2-1, the full variable domain is EAGVTQFPSHSVIEKGQTVTLRCDPISGHDNLYWYRRVMGKEIKFLLHFVKESKQDESGMPNNRFLAERTGGTYSTLKVQPAELEDSGVYFCASTPGFRGRGNEQFFGPGTRLTVL.

V gene TRBV4-1 combines with J gene TRBJ2-6, with D unresolved. This CDR3 spans 14 amino acids. V lost 1 base and J 4 bases, leaving 5 bases between the germline ends. CDR1 and CDR2 (germline): MGHRA, YSYEKL. CDR3 bases: TGCGCCAGCAGCCAAGTCAGGGGGGCCAACGTCCTGACTTTC. Translated: CASSQVRGANVLTF.

This rearrangement joins TRBV29-1 to TRBJ2-7; TRBD2 aligns across 8 bases. Unmatched junction bases numbered 7, after V lost 4 bases and J lost 5 bases. The CDR3 extends over 13 amino acids. The V gene's germline CDR1 is SQVTM and CDR2 ANQGSEA. DNA for the CDR3: TGCAGCGTTGCGAGCGGGGGCCCGCACGAGCAGTACTTC. Amino acid sequence: CSVASGGPHEQYF.

The V and J genes are TRBV6-5 and TRBJ2-3; D is uncertain. This CDR3 is 14 amino acids long. Looked up from germline, CDR1 is MNHEY and CDR2 is SVGAGI. The V end was cut by 6 bases, the J end by 0 bases, with 10 bases between. The CDR3 nucleotides are TGTGCCAGCAGCCCCGAGCTTAGCACAGATACGCAGTATTTT. Translating gives CASSPELSTDTQYF.

V is TRBV28 and J is TRBJ2-1; D gene unclear. This CDR3 has 12 residues. Trimming removed 5 bases at V and 2 bases at J, with 4 bases between. CDR1 and CDR2 from the germline V gene are MDHEN and SYDVKM. The CDR3 DNA is TGTGCCAGCAGTCAGGCCTACAATGAGCAGTTCTTC. Its protein product is CASSQAYNEQFF.

The chain uses TRBV18 and TRBJ2-1, with no clear D. The length of the CDR3 is 13 residues. V lost 3 bases and J 7 bases, leaving 10 bases between the germline ends. CDR1 is KGHSH and CDR2 is LQKENI in the germline V gene. In DNA form, the CDR3 reads TGTGCCAGCTCACCCCCGACTGGTAATGAGCAGTTCTTC. It yields the protein CASSPPTGNEQFF.

This chain links TRBV10-3 with TRBJ2-1; tentatively, D is TRBD2 (7 bases). This CDR3 comprises 20 residues. Germline V gene lookup returns CDR1 ENHRY and CDR2 SYGVKD. V lost 1 base, J lost 1 base, and 23 bases lay in between. In nucleotides, the CDR3 is TGTGCCATCAGTGAGTATACGATGGGGGCTAGCGGAGCGTCCTACAATGAGCAGTTCTTC. Protein: CAISEYTMGASGASYNEQFF.